What follows are 7 T cell receptor beta chains derived from one specimen sequenced in a study of blood T cell repertoires in COVID-19 (dated by TCRdb to the early 2020s). Libraries were built with the immunoSEQ multiplex PCR assay. TCRdb mirrors the immuneACCESS table, restricted to in-frame sequences. Some clones are absent from its copies; in checked studies, under half trace to an unresolved V gene, and the reason for the others is unknown. Across this sample there are fewer than 250,000 clones, with about 88% seen only once. The ten top clones hold less than 3.5% of the sample. Source material: peripheral blood. These TCRs come from a woman aged 55-70 years with acute or convalescent COVID-19.

The chain links TRBV5-6 to TRBJ1-5; D is possibly TRBD1 (5 bases). Trimming cost V 0 bases and J 0 bases, with 7 bases left between them. Germline CDR1 is SGHDT and CDR2 is YYEEEE. The length of the CDR3 is 15 residues. The CDR3 bases are TGTGCCAGCAGCTTGGCAGGGATTAGCAATCAGCCCCAGCATTTT. It is translated as CASSLAGISNQPQHF. The full variable domain, in which reference TRBV5-6 and TRBJ1-5 provide the parts outside the CDR3, is DAGVTQSPTHLIKTRGQQVTLRCSPKSGHDTVSWYQQALGQGPQFIFQYYEEEERQRGNFPDRFSGHQFPNYSSELNVNALLLGDSALYLCASSLAGISNQPQHFGDGTRLSIL.

The chain employs TRBV28 and TRBJ1-2, with D possibly TRBD1 on 6 matching bases. Germline CDR1 and CDR2: MDHEN and SYDVKM. V was shortened by 7 bases and J by 3 bases, with 12 bases between the two germline ends. The CDR3 consists of 13 residues. The DNA for the CDR3 is TGTGCCAGCACCCCGGACAGAGACTATGGCTACACCTTC. The encoded protein is CASTPDRDYGYTF.

This chain joins TRBV18 and TRBJ2-4, with 7 bases aligning to TRBD1. The CDR3 covers 15 residues. After removal of 3 bases from V and 2 bases from J, the junction contained 4 bases not matched to a gene. Per the germline V gene, CDR1 is KGHSH and CDR2 is LQKENI. In DNA, the CDR3 is TGTGCCAGCTCACCTTCACAGGGGTCCAAAAACATTCAGTACTTC. Its protein is CASSPSQGSKNIQYF.

The gene calls are TRBV6-5 and TRBJ1-4; TRBD1 might be the D (5 bases). The ends were cut back, 0 bases at V and 3 bases at J, with 11 bases in the middle. The CDR3 runs 16 residues. Germline CDR1 and CDR2: MNHEY and SVGAGI. The CDR3, as DNA: TGTGCCAGCAGTTACTCGATGTTGGGGCCTAATGAAAAACTGTTTTTT. Protein: CASSYSMLGPNEKLFF.

The V and J genes are TRBV29-1 and TRBJ1-1; no clear D. Germline CDR1 is SQVTM and CDR2 is ANQGSEA. V lost 6 bases to trimming and J lost 1 base, with 9 bases between them. There are 12 residues in the CDR3. Here the CDR3 DNA reads TGCAGCGTCCTCCGGGGGAACACTGAAGCTTTCTTT. Residues: CSVLRGNTEAFF.

The chain uses TRBV5-4 and TRBJ2-7; 9 bases agree with TRBD2. The CDR3 consists of 14 residues. In germline, CDR1 is SGHNT, CDR2 YYREEE (reference sequence). The V segment lost 3 bases and the J segment 0 bases; nucleotides outside the gene matches: 1. This CDR3 is CASSWGLASYEQYF. CDR3 sequence (DNA): TGTGCCAGCAGCTGGGGACTAGCCTCCTACGAGCAGTACTTC.

This chain joins TRBV3-1 (or the pseudogene TRBV3-2) and TRBJ1-6; D remains unclear. This CDR3 spans 15 amino acids. In germline, CDR1 is LGHDT, CDR2 YNNKEL (reference sequence). The V end was cut by 4 bases, the J end by 8 bases, with 15 bases between. CDR3 amino acids: CASSRGEDGDSPLHF. DNA of the CDR3: TGTGCCAGCAGCCGCGGGGAGGACGGAGATTCACCCCTCCACTTT.